Listed here is a single T cell receptor (beta chain). The antigen remains undetermined. This sample was included in a study of PD-1 blockade in classical Hodgkin lymphoma. Turning to the study itself: Intravenous nivolumab at 3 mg/kg was given to patients every 2 weeks.

Patients all relapsed after autologous stem cell transplantation, and there was variation in brentuximab vedotin exposure. The study, taken as a whole, reports: CD4+ TCR diversity, unlike CD8+, rose significantly by C4D1. Newly diagnosed patients were said to have less baseline TCR diversity than healthy donors did. Patients starting nivolumab less than 1 year after ASCT had lower diversity and were excluded from later analyses.

Sequencing was performed with immunoSEQ multiplex PCR; in TCRdb, only in-frame clones are kept and a portion is missing. The data contain approximately 80,000 clones, about 89% of them seen just once; the ten biggest clones take up less than 25%. The germline CDR1 and CDR2 sequences are SGHVS and FQNEAQ. V shed 3 bases, J shed 1 base, and the junction held 16 bases outside the gene matches. This CDR3 region has 20 residues. Sequencing was performed on peripheral blood mononuclear cells (PBMCs), taken at baseline. The chain employs TRBV7-8 and TRBJ1-5; 9 nucleotides agree with TRBD1. This clonotype was sampled from a human donor with classical Hodgkin lymphoma. The CDR3 sequence is CASSFAPWTGAQISNQPQHF. CDR3 nucleotides: TGTGCCAGCAGCTTCGCCCCTTGGACAGGGGCACAAATAAGCAATCAGCCCCAGCATTTT.